This entry features one T cell receptor beta chain sequence. The sample comes from a study of T cell changes during pregnancy in multiple sclerosis. The repertoire was sequenced with immunoSEQ multiplex PCR; TCRdb's copy has only in-frame clones and lacks some. This sample has 75,000 to 95,000 clones, with less than 95% found just once. The V gene end was trimmed by 3 bases and the J gene end by 5 bases; junction bases not matched to a gene: 7. The CDR3 totals 15 residues. This TCR was recovered from a female donor with multiple sclerosis, enrolled in a pregnancy study. The rearrangement links TRBV6-7 to TRBJ2-5, with 9 bases lining up with TRBD2. TRBV6-7 is classed as an ORF, of uncertain function. The specimen comprised peripheral blood, sampled before pregnancy. CDR3 nucleotide sequence: TGTGCCAGCAGTTATACTAGCGGGTTCGCGGAGACCCAGTACTTC. Translating gives CASSYTSGFAETQYF.